This TCR beta chain originates from a study of T cell repertoires in cytomegalovirus infection. Across the study: The public TCR beta signatures pointed to both CMV infection and matching HLA type.

The ends were cut back, 6 bases at V and 3 bases at J, with 19 bases in the middle. CDR1 is MNHEY, CDR2 SMNVEV, per germline (reference sequence). The CDR3 totals 16 residues. From the reads, TCRdb called clonotypes with MiXCR, one entry per CDR3 protein. The sample lists around 490,000 distinct CDR3 sequences, approximately 26% occurring once. A few counts support this clonotype. No antigen is known for it. General study points: Based on cumulative public TCR beta family frequency, carriers of CMV plus the relevant HLA were identified. In two of eight donors, the top clonotype was HLA-C-restricted CMV-specific.

This sequence originates from a human donor in good health (CMV status not recorded). Some clones in this sample may be carry-over from other donors' samples. Specimen: PBMCs. The gene calls are TRBV27 and TRBJ2-3, with D tentatively TRBD2 (5 bases). CDR3 protein: CASSSLVGVKTDTQYF. The CDR3 DNA reads TGTGCCAGCAGCTCTCTCGTGGGAGTGAAAACAGATACGCAGTATTTT.